These 8 T cell receptor beta chains share one sample of origin, sequenced in a study of blood T cell repertoires in COVID-19. Repertoires were generated with immunoSEQ multiplex PCR, while TCRdb's copy carries only in-frame clones and drops some. Of around 99,000 clones listed, 70% to 85% are singletons. Input material: peripheral blood. The receptor source for this set is a woman over 75 with active or convalescent COVID-19.

The chain is built from TRBV19 and TRBJ1-5; D is possibly TRBD1 (6 bases). The ends were cut back, 0 bases at V and 2 bases at J, with 8 bases in the middle. This CDR3 has 15 residues. Germline V gene lookup returns CDR1 LNHDA and CDR2 SQIVND (reference sequence). DNA of the CDR3: TGTGCCAGTAGTATAGAGGGGGCGCGCAATCAGCCCCAGCATTTT. Residues: CASSIEGARNQPQHF. The full variable domain, its missing parts supplied by reference TRBV19 and TRBJ1-5, is DGGITQSPKYLFRKEGQNVTLSCEQNLNHDAMYWYRQDPGQGLRLIYYSQIVNDFQKGDIAEGYSVSREKKESFPLTVTSAQKNPTAFYLCASSIEGARNQPQHFGDGTRLSIL.

The gene calls are TRBV11-2 and TRBJ2-7; 11 nucleotides line up with TRBD2. Germline V CDR1 and CDR2: SGHAT, FQNNGV. The V gene end was trimmed by 4 bases and the J gene end by 5 bases; junction bases not matched to a gene: 7. The CDR3 length is 15 residues. The CDR3 nucleotides are TGTGCCAGCAGCTCACTAGCGGGAGTGGTCGACGAGCAGTACTTC. The encoded protein is CASSSLAGVVDEQYF.

The CDR3 bases are TGTGCCAGCAGCTTCTGGACTCCGGGGACTGAAGCTTTCTTT. Its protein product is CASSFWTPGTEAFF. The rearrangement joins TRBV13 to TRBJ1-1, with D unresolved. CDR1 is PRHDT and CDR2 is FYEKMQ in the germline V gene (reference sequence). V dropped 3 bases and J dropped 5 bases, with 13 bases sitting between them. The CDR3 contains 14 residues.

This rearrangement joins TRBV2 to TRBJ1-2; perhaps TRBD1 as D (6 bases). Per the germline V gene, CDR1 is SNHLY and CDR2 is FYNNEI. CDR3 length: 13 residues. V was shortened by 3 bases and J by 2 bases, with 7 bases between the two germline ends. The CDR3 is CASSDQGNYGYTF. CDR3 nucleotide sequence: TGTGCCAGCAGTGATCAGGGGAACTATGGCTACACCTTC.

The V call is TRBV28, the J call TRBJ2-7; no clear D. Germline-derived CDR1 and CDR2 are MDHEN and SYDVKM. Deletions cut 3 bases from V and 2 bases from J, with 8 bases between. CDR3 length: 13 amino acids. CDR3 in DNA: TGTGCCAGCAGTTTCACTCATACCTACGAGCAGTACTTC. It yields the protein CASSFTHTYEQYF.

The CDR3 DNA reads as TGTGCCAGCAGTCGGGACAGGGTCTTTTCACCCCTCCACTTT. Its protein product is CASSRDRVFSPLHF. The chain combines TRBV2 with TRBJ1-6; 9 nucleotides line up with TRBD1. The V and J ends lost 5 bases and 9 bases, in that order; junction bases with no gene match: 5. Germline V gene data show CDR1 as SNHLY and CDR2 as FYNNEI. This CDR3 spans 14 amino acids.

The CDR3 is CASSPSGGTDEAFF. CDR3 DNA sequence: TGTGCCAGCAGTCCGAGCGGGGGGACAGATGAAGCTTTCTTT. The V and J genes are TRBV28 and TRBJ1-1; TRBD1 agrees at 7 bases. Germline V lookup: CDR1 MDHEN, CDR2 SYDVKM. The length of the CDR3 is 14 residues. Unmatched junction bases numbered 10, after V lost 5 bases and J lost 7 bases.

CDR3 amino acids: CASSLGDRGTNTEAFF. The CDR3 DNA follows: TGTGCCAGCAGCTTGGGGGACAGGGGGACAAACACTGAAGCTTTCTTT. The rearrangement uses TRBV5-6 and TRBJ1-1; 11 bases agree with TRBD1. The CDR3 sequence is 16 residues long. The trim removed 0 bases at V and 2 bases at J, leaving 3 bases unmatched. CDR1 and CDR2 from the germline V gene are SGHDT and YYEEEE.